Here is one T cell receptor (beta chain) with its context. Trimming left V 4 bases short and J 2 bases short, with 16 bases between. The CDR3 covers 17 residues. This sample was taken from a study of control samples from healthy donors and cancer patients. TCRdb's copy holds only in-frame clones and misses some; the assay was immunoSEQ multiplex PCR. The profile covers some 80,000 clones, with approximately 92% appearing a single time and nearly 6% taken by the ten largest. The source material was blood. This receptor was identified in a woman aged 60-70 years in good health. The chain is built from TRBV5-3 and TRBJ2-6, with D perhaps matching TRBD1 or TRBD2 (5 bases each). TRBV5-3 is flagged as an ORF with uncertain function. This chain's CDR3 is CARSGGRYRTGANVLTF. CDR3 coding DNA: TGTGCCAGAAGCGGGGGACGCTACAGGACTGGGGCCAACGTCCTGACTTTC.